This T cell receptor beta chain was profiled in a study of vaccination effects on CD4 cells after COVID-19. On the study more broadly: It was with about 10 IU/ml IL-2 and roughly 9.2 ug/ml peptides that around 1.9 million PBMC per well were cultured.

With nine to eleven days of culture completed, CD4+ T cells were isolated. Vaccinees lacked prior SARS-CoV-2 infection and tested negative for nucleocapsid antibodies. The authors replaced half the medium with IL-2 medium on days 3 and 7. Germline-derived CDR1 and CDR2 are DFQATT and SNEGSKA (reference sequence). This CDR3 spans 11 amino acids. Between the trimmed V and J ends, which lost 2 bases and 10 bases, there was a span of 9 bases. Comment on this clone: The antigen is undetermined.

Clones were read by immunoSEQ multiplex PCR, and TCRdb kept only the in-frame ones, dropping some. The table has 50,000 or so clones, around 67% seen once. The chain employs TRBV20-1 and TRBJ2-1; D may be TRBD2 (6 bases). The source of this sequence is a human donor who received a COVID-19 vaccine. Sequenced material: CD4+ T cells from PBMCs cultured without peptide, taken before COVID-19 vaccination. CDR3 sequence: CSARRDFEQFF. The CDR3 nucleotides are TGCAGTGCTAGAAGGGACTTCGAGCAGTTCTTC.